A single sample is the source of the 26 T cell receptor beta chains below, sequenced in a study of cytomegalovirus exposure and HLA in healthy donors. Primers for the PCR totalled 60 Vbeta and 13 Jbeta. Sequencing used immunoSEQ multiplex PCR; TCRdb keeps in-frame clones, though not all of them. The sample carries about 55,000 clones, roughly 82% recorded once. The specimen was PBMCs. The receptors stem from a man aged 30 to 45 in good health and CMV-seronegative.

The V gene is TRBV25-1, the J gene TRBJ2-1; tentatively, D is TRBD1 (6 bases). The germline V gene has CDR1 MGHDK and CDR2 SYGVNS. Trimming left V 5 bases short and J 7 bases short, with 24 bases between. The CDR3 has 17 amino acids. DNA of the CDR3: TGTGCCAGCAGTCGGGCAGGGGCCAACTCGATGGGTAATGAGCAGTTCTTC. It specifies CASSRAGANSMGNEQFF.

The CDR3 bases are TGTGCCAGTAGCCTGACCGGGGTAGGGAATCAGCCCCAGCATTTT. As protein: CASSLTGVGNQPQHF. The chain employs TRBV19 and TRBJ1-5; the D is unclear. The V gene's germline CDR1 is LNHDA and CDR2 SQIVND (reference sequence). V was shortened by 6 bases and J by 4 bases, with 16 bases between the two germline ends. This CDR3 is built from 15 residues.

The chain has TRBV19 and TRBJ1-5; D call uncertain. Trimming removed 0 bases from V and 10 bases from J, with 13 bases in between. Germline V CDR1 and CDR2: LNHDA, SQIVND (reference sequence). The CDR3 consists of 14 residues. CDR3 sequence (DNA): TGTGCCAGTAGTATAGATCGGTTCCTAGGTCCCCAGCATTTT. Translated: CASSIDRFLGPQHF.

The chain combines TRBV6-5 with TRBJ2-7, with 8 bases aligning to TRBD1. This CDR3 spans 15 amino acids. V shed 6 bases and J 3 bases; nucleotides not matched to a gene: 10. Germline V lookup: CDR1 MNHEY, CDR2 SVGAGI. CDR3 loop: CASRDGRQGIYEQYF. The CDR3 DNA reads TGTGCCAGCAGGGACGGGAGACAGGGGATCTACGAGCAGTACTTC.

The chain couples TRBV4-3 to TRBJ1-4; D is undetermined. V was trimmed by 1 base and J by 13 bases, leaving 13 bases between them. There are 13 residues in the CDR3. The germline CDR1 and CDR2 sequences are LGHNA and YSLEER. The DNA for the CDR3 is TGCGCCAGCAGCCAAGTCCCCAGGTTGGGACTGTTTTTT. Its translation: CASSQVPRLGLFF.

The chain has TRBV11-2 and TRBJ1-1; no definite D call. CDR1 and CDR2 from the germline V gene are SGHAT and FQNNGV. This CDR3 has 14 amino acids. Trimming cost V 3 bases and J 1 base, with 9 bases left between them. The CDR3 bases are TGTGCCAGCAGCTTCGCCACAGCGAACACTGAAGCTTTCTTT. This translates into CASSFATANTEAFF. Together with reference TRBV11-2 and TRBJ1-1, the CDR3 gives the full variable domain: EAGVAQSPRYKIIEKRQSVAFWCNPISGHATLYWYQQILGQGPKLLIQFQNNGVVDDSQLPKDRFSAERLKGVDSTLKIQPAKLEDSAVYLCASSFATANTEAFFGQGTRLTVV.

The V and J genes are TRBV27 and TRBJ2-1; 8 bases agree with TRBD1. Trimming at V came to 1 base and at J to 7 bases, leaving 9 bases not matched to a gene. Germline assignment: CDR1 MNHEY and CDR2 SMNVEV (reference sequence). This CDR3 is built from 16 residues. The CDR3 sequence: CASSLFSRGRFNEQFF. Here the CDR3 DNA reads TGTGCCAGCAGTTTATTTTCCAGGGGGCGGTTTAATGAGCAGTTCTTC.

The genes are TRBV4-1 and TRBJ1-2, with 10 bases fitting TRBD1. V shed 0 bases and J 8 bases; nucleotides not matched to a gene: 15. The length of the CDR3 is 18 residues. Germline V gene sequence: CDR1 MGHRA, CDR2 YSYEKL. Here the CDR3 reads CASSQERQGALFLGGYTF. Here the CDR3 DNA reads TGCGCCAGCAGCCAAGAAAGACAGGGGGCCTTGTTTTTGGGAGGCTACACCTTC.

This chain uses TRBV18 with TRBJ2-1, with a possible D match to TRBD1 (6 bases). Trimming removed 2 bases from V and 8 bases from J, with 16 bases in between. The CDR3 is 15 amino acids. The germline gives CDR1 KGHSH, CDR2 LQKENI. CDR3 nucleotide sequence: TGTGCCAGCTCACCAGAAGGGGGTGGAGGCCATGAGCAGTTCTTC. Translation: CASSPEGGGGHEQFF.

This clone was observed a single time. The CDR3 does not end in the conserved phenylalanine or tryptophan, so this is likely a read error. The chain is built from TRBV30 and TRBJ2-7; 8 bases are shared with TRBD1. The CDR3 is made up of 15 amino acids. Germline trimming cut 3 bases from V and 3 bases from J; bases unmatched to any gene: 10. Per germline, CDR1 GTSNPN and CDR2 SVGIG (reference sequence). In DNA, the CDR3 is TGTGCCTGGAGACCAATGGGACAGGCCAACTACGAGCAGTACCTC. It yields the protein CAWRPMGQANYEQYL.

On this clone: This CDR3 is also generated by other DNA sequences in the sample. The chain uses TRBV5-1 and TRBJ2-5, with 9 bases aligning to TRBD1. The CDR3 is made up of 14 amino acids. V gave up 0 bases and J gave up 5 bases; unmatched junction bases: 2. In germline, CDR1 is SGHRS, CDR2 YFSETQ. The chain's CDR3 is CASSLGQGVETQYF. CDR3 sequence (DNA): TGCGCCAGCAGCTTGGGACAGGGGGTTGAGACCCAGTACTTC. Based on the CDR3 plus reference TRBV5-1 and TRBJ2-5, the full variable domain is KAGVTQTPRYLIKTRGQQVTLSCSPISGHRSVSWYQQTPGQGLQFLFEYFSETQRNKGNFPGRFSGRQFSNSRSEMNVSTLELGDSALYLCASSLGQGVETQYFGPGTRLLVL.

This rearrangement joins TRBV18 to TRBJ1-2; 9 bases agree with TRBD1. The CDR3 totals 16 residues. Unmatched junction bases numbered 9, after V lost 3 bases and J lost 4 bases. Germline CDR1 is KGHSH and CDR2 is LQKENI. CDR3 nucleotide sequence: TGTGCCAGCTCACCCGGGACAGGGTTTGAAGGCTATGGCTACACCTTC. Translation gives CASSPGTGFEGYGYTF.

The chain combines TRBV7-6 with TRBJ2-2; D possibly corresponds to TRBD1 (6 bases). Looked up from germline, CDR1 is SGHVS and CDR2 is FNYEAQ. There are 16 residues in the CDR3. Trimming stripped 5 bases from V and 3 bases from J, with 16 bases between. CDR3 bases: TGTGCCAGCAGCCATACAGGGATAGTGGACACCGGGGAGCTGTTTTTT. The encoded protein is CASSHTGIVDTGELFF.

The chain employs TRBV6-4 and TRBJ2-4; 9 bases are shared with TRBD2. The ends lost 8 bases at V and 6 bases at J; junction bases unmatched: 17. Germline V gives CDR1 MRHNA, CDR2 SNTAGT. The CDR3 is 17 amino acids. The CDR3 nucleotides are TGTGCCAGCCCTCAAGCGGGAGGCCCTATCAGGGGAAACATTCAGTACTTC. Residues: CASPQAGGPIRGNIQYF.

The rearrangement links TRBV28 to TRBJ2-2, with D possibly matching TRBD1 (5 bases). The CDR3 runs to 14 residues. Germline loops: CDR1 MDHEN, CDR2 SYDVKM. Trimming cost V 6 bases and J 1 base, with 9 bases left between them. Here the CDR3 reads CASRQVGNTGELFF. The DNA of the CDR3 is TGTGCCAGCAGACAGGTCGGGAACACCGGGGAGCTGTTTTTT. The whole variable domain, remainder taken from reference TRBV28 and TRBJ2-2, is DVKVTQSSRYLVKRTGEKVFLECVQDMDHENMFWYRQDPGLGLRLIYFSYDVKMKEKGDIPEGYSVSREKKERFSLILESASTNQTSMYLCASRQVGNTGELFFGEGSRLTVL.

This chain uses TRBV7-2 with TRBJ2-1; tentatively, D is TRBD2 (6 bases). Trimming took 5 bases from V and 2 from J, leaving 16 bases between them. Germline lookup yields CDR1 SGHTA and CDR2 FQGNSA. The CDR3 extends over 16 amino acids. Written as DNA, the CDR3 is TGTGCCAGCAGCCCGGCCGGGGGAGACACCTACAATGAGCAGTTCTTC. Protein product: CASSPAGGDTYNEQFF. The full variable domain, in which reference TRBV7-2 and TRBJ2-1 provide the parts outside the CDR3, is GAGVSQSPSNKVTEKGKDVELRCDPISGHTALYWYRQSLGQGLEFLIYFQGNSAPDKSGLPSDRFSAERTGGSVSTLTIQRTQQEDSAVYLCASSPAGGDTYNEQFFGPGTRLTVL.

The genes are TRBV7-6 and TRBJ2-1; 7 nucleotides agree with TRBD1. V was clipped by 1 base and J by 9 bases; unmatched bases: 9. Germline CDR1 is SGHVS and CDR2 is FNYEAQ. This CDR3 is 15 amino acids long. CDR3 in amino acids: CASSLGQGGSSEQFF. CDR3 nucleotides: TGTGCCAGCAGCTTAGGACAGGGCGGGTCTAGTGAGCAGTTCTTC.

The rearrangement joins TRBV29-1 to TRBJ2-5; 9 bases match TRBD1. The DNA end lines up better with TRBJ2-7; the J call may be wrong. This CDR3 comprises 15 residues. Germline V gene lookup returns CDR1 SQVTM and CDR2 ANQGSEA. CDR3 in amino acids: CSVASGQGSSYEQYF. The CDR3 DNA sequence: TGCAGCGTTGCTTCCGGACAGGGGAGCTCCTACGAGCAGTACTTC.

The chain uses TRBV25-1 and TRBJ2-5, with 7 bases lining up with TRBD1. The length of the CDR3 is 16 residues. Germline-derived CDR1 and CDR2 are MGHDK and SYGVNS. The ends lost 4 bases at V and 4 bases at J; junction bases unmatched: 12. CDR3 nucleotide sequence: TGTGCCAGCAGTGCCGCTACTCGGGACAGTGGAGAGACCCAGTACTTC. This translates into CASSAATRDSGETQYF. The full variable domain, in which reference TRBV25-1 and TRBJ2-5 provide the parts outside the CDR3, is EADIYQTPRYLVIGTGKKITLECSQTMGHDKMYWYQQDPGMELHLIHYSYGVNSTEKGDLSSESTVSRIRTEHFPLTLESARPSHTSQYLCASSAATRDSGETQYFGPGTRLLVL.

The chain recombines TRBV2 with TRBJ2-1, with D unresolved. V lost 4 bases to trimming and J lost 7 bases, with 11 bases between them. CDR3 size: 13 residues. The V gene's germline CDR1 is SNHLY and CDR2 FYNNEI. The CDR3 DNA follows: TGTGCCAGCAGTGCCGAGATTCCGAATGAGCAGTTCTTC. Translation gives CASSAEIPNEQFF.

This chain connects TRBV4-1 to TRBJ1-2, with D uncertain. The V and J ends lost 0 bases and 1 base respectively, with 15 bases between them. The CDR3 has 17 amino acids. In germline, CDR1 is MGHRA, CDR2 YSYEKL. CDR3 sequence reads: CASSQETRRRSNYGYTF. CDR3 sequence (DNA): TGCGCCAGCAGCCAAGAAACCCGCCGGCGGAGTAACTATGGCTACACCTTC.

This chain joins TRBV18 and TRBJ1-1, with D hard to call. The V end lost 5 bases, the J end lost 0 bases, and 4 bases lay between the germline ends. The CDR3 has 12 amino acids. Germline lookup yields CDR1 KGHSH and CDR2 LQKENI. DNA of the CDR3: TGTGCCAGCTCAACTCTGAACACTGAAGCTTTCTTT. Protein product: CASSTLNTEAFF.

The chain joins TRBV28 to TRBJ1-1, with 10 nucleotides matching TRBD1. Germline V CDR1 and CDR2: MDHEN, SYDVKM. V gave up 5 bases and J gave up 6 bases; unmatched junction bases: 9. There are 15 residues in the CDR3. The DNA of the CDR3 is TGTGCCAGCAGTCCCGGACAGGGGGTATTCGCTGAAGCTTTCTTT. Protein sequence: CASSPGQGVFAEAFF.

The chain carries TRBV29-1 and TRBJ2-5; 9 bases map to TRBD1. Per germline, CDR1 SQVTM and CDR2 ANQGSEA. The CDR3 contains 15 residues. V gave up 4 bases and J gave up 4 bases; unmatched junction bases: 10. Here the CDR3 reads CSVGGTGGLAETQYF. The CDR3 bases are TGCAGCGTTGGGGGTACAGGGGGCCTGGCAGAGACCCAGTACTTC.

This chain joins TRBV7-8 and TRBJ2-3; TRBD2 agrees at 11 bases. The V gene's germline CDR1 is SGHVS and CDR2 FQNEAQ. The trim removed 1 base at V and 3 bases at J, leaving 3 bases unmatched. The CDR3 spans 16 residues. Here the CDR3 reads CASSLVSGGVTDTQYF. The CDR3 DNA reads as TGTGCCAGCAGCTTAGTTAGCGGGGGGGTAACAGATACGCAGTATTTT.

The chain joins TRBV5-1 to TRBJ1-1, with TRBD1 as a possible D gene (6 bases). The V gene lost 2 bases and the J gene lost 4 bases, with 15 bases spanning the gap. Germline V CDR1 and CDR2: SGHRS, YFSETQ. The CDR3 loop spans 15 amino acids. In DNA, the CDR3 is TGCGCCAGCAGCTTAGTTTCGGGGGGCGTCACTGAAGCTTTCTTT. Translated, it gives CASSLVSGGVTEAFF. Based on the CDR3 plus reference TRBV5-1 and TRBJ1-1, the full variable domain is KAGVTQTPRYLIKTRGQQVTLSCSPISGHRSVSWYQQTPGQGLQFLFEYFSETQRNKGNFPGRFSGRQFSNSRSEMNVSTLELGDSALYLCASSLVSGGVTEAFFGQGTRLTVV.